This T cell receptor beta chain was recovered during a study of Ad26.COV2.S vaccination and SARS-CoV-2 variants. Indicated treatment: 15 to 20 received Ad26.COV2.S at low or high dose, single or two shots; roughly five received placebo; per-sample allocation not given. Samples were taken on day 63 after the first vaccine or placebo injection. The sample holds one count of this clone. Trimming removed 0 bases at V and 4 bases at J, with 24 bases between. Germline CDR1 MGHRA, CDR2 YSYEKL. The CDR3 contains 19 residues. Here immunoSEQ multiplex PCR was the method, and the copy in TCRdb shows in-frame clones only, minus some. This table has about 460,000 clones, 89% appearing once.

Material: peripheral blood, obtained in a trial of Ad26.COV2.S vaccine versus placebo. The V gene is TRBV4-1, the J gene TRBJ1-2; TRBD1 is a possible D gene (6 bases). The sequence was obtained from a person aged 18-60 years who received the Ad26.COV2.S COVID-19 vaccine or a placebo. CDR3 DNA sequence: TGCGCCAGCAGCCAAGATCATCCTACTATCACAGGGCTTGGCTATGGCTACACCTTC. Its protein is CASSQDHPTITGLGYGYTF.